The entry that follows covers one TCR beta chain sequence. These data belong to a study of CD8+CD57+ T cells in acquired aplastic anemia. Losses at the gene ends were 3 bases for V and 0 bases for J; bases not matched to a gene: 8. Germline CDR1 SQVTM, CDR2 ANQGSEA. The CDR3 runs 15 residues. Profiling of TCR beta VDJ combinations and CDR3 sequences used genomic DNA as template. TCRdb re-called the reads through MiXCR, storing one row per CDR3 protein. The table lists 100,000 to 150,000 distinct CDR3 sequences, around 48% of them singletons. This receptor was identified in a human donor in good health, serving as a control. The material sequenced was sorted CD4+, CD8+, or CD8+CD57+ T cells (not recorded which) from PBMCs. The chain couples TRBV29-1 to TRBJ2-7; 7 bases map to TRBD1. CDR3: CSVEGEDRASYEQYF. The CDR3 DNA is TGCAGCGTTGAGGGGGAAGACAGGGCCTCCTACGAGCAGTACTTC.